The 25 T cell receptor beta chains below come from one sample, sequenced in a study of control samples from healthy donors and cancer patients. Produced via immunoSEQ multiplex PCR; TCRdb's table is partial and in-frame only. The sample consists of about 160,000 clones, roughly 94% of them appearing once. Sequencing was performed on blood. These receptors all stem from a woman between 35 and 50 years old in good health.

The gene calls are TRBV10-3 and TRBJ1-1, with a weak D call TRBD1 (6 bases). V was shortened by 3 bases and J by 3 bases, with 11 bases between the two germline ends. This CDR3 spans 14 amino acids. Per the germline V gene, CDR1 is ENHRY and CDR2 is SYGVKD. The CDR3 DNA follows: TGTGCCATCAGTGAATCGACAGGTTACACTGAAGCTTTCTTT. Translated: CAISESTGYTEAFF.

This sequence joins TRBV29-1 and TRBJ1-1, with D possibly matching TRBD1 (5 bases). This CDR3 is 12 amino acids long. Germline CDR1 is SQVTM and CDR2 is ANQGSEA. The germline V and J ends were trimmed by 3 bases and 1 base, with 6 bases remaining between them. CDR3 DNA sequence: TGCAGCGTTGACGGGGGGAACACTGAAGCTTTCTTT. Translating it yields CSVDGGNTEAFF. Together with reference TRBV29-1 and TRBJ1-1, the CDR3 gives the full variable domain: SAVISQKPSRDICQRGTSLTIQCQVDSQVTMMFWYRQQPGQSLTLIATANQGSEATYESGFVIDKFPISRPNLTFSTLTVSNMSPEDSSIYLCSVDGGNTEAFFGQGTRLTVV.

V usage is TRBV5-1 and J usage is TRBJ1-1, with D perhaps matching TRBD1 (5 bases). The V end was cut by 3 bases, the J end by 5 bases, with 17 bases between. The CDR3 extends over 15 amino acids. Germline CDR1 and CDR2: SGHRS and YFSETQ. Here the CDR3 reads CASSSSSGLPTEAFF. CDR3 DNA sequence: TGCGCCAGCAGCTCCTCTTCGGGGCTCCCGACTGAAGCTTTCTTT. The complete variable domain, with remaining parts taken from reference TRBV5-1 and TRBJ1-1, reads KAGVTQTPRYLIKTRGQQVTLSCSPISGHRSVSWYQQTPGQGLQFLFEYFSETQRNKGNFPGRFSGRQFSNSRSEMNVSTLELGDSALYLCASSSSSGLPTEAFFGQGTRLTVV.

The gene calls are TRBV4-3 and TRBJ1-6; D remains unclear. Germline V gene lookup returns CDR1 LGHNA and CDR2 YSLEER. The CDR3 is 15 residues long. V lost 0 bases to trimming and J lost 14 bases, with 17 bases between them. CDR3 coding DNA: TGCGCCAGCAGCCAAGATAAGATGGATTCTGGGACCCTCCACTTT. Encoded protein: CASSQDKMDSGTLHF.

J is TRBJ1-2 and V is TRBV5-1; D remains unclear. Germline lookup yields CDR1 SGHRS and CDR2 YFSETQ. The CDR3 is 14 residues long. Trimming left V 4 bases short and J 2 bases short, with 12 bases between. The CDR3 protein is CASSPDGSNYGYTF. The CDR3 DNA sequence: TGCGCCAGCAGCCCCGATGGGTCAAACTATGGCTACACCTTC.

This clone was recorded once. This CDR3 is also generated by other DNA sequences in the sample. The chain employs TRBV18 and TRBJ1-2, with D unclear. CDR3 length equals 13 residues. Per the germline V gene, CDR1 is KGHSH and CDR2 is LQKENI. The V gene lost 3 bases and the J gene lost 4 bases, with 9 bases spanning the gap. The CDR3 DNA reads TGTGCCAGCTCACCGGATCGAGGCTATGGCTACACCTTC. This gives the protein CASSPDRGYGYTF.

The chain links TRBV19 to TRBJ1-1; D is unclear. V was shortened by 1 base and J by 5 bases, with 11 bases between the two germline ends. The CDR3 is 14 amino acids. The germline CDR1 and CDR2 sequences are LNHDA and SQIVND (reference sequence). For the CDR3, the DNA is TGTGCCAGTAGTATAGCGAGGAGGGATACTGAAGCTTTCTTT. Its protein is CASSIARRDTEAFF.

The rearrangement joins TRBV6-5 to TRBJ2-1; a weak D match, TRBD1 (6 bases). Trimming took off 6 bases at V and 7 bases at J, with 7 bases between the two ends. CDR1 is MNHEY, CDR2 SVGAGI, per germline. CDR3 size: 11 residues. CDR3 amino acids: CASRQGNEQFF. Written as DNA, the CDR3 is TGTGCCAGCAGACAGGGTAATGAGCAGTTCTTC.

V gene TRBV9 combines with J gene TRBJ2-3, with 10 bases matching TRBD2. After removal of 3 bases from V and 2 bases from J, the junction contained 18 bases not matched to a gene. CDR1 and CDR2 (germline): SGDLS, YYNGEE. The CDR3 has 20 amino acids. DNA of the CDR3: TGTGCCAGCAGCGCCCGTGGTGGGGCTTCGGGACTAGCGAACACAGATACGCAGTATTTT. As protein: CASSARGGASGLANTDTQYF.

This clone appeared once. The chain links TRBV7-2 to TRBJ2-2; D is possibly TRBD2 (6 bases). The germline CDR1 and CDR2 sequences are SGHTA and FQGNSA. The CDR3 length is 14 residues. V shed 1 base and J shed 6 bases, with 9 bases lying between them. Here the CDR3 DNA reads TGTGCCAGCAGCTTAGTGGGGGGATCCGGGGAGCTGTTTTTT. It is translated as CASSLVGGSGELFF.

This clone was counted a single time. V usage is TRBV19 and J usage is TRBJ2-1, with 11 nucleotides matching TRBD2. V shed 5 bases and J 5 bases; nucleotides not matched to a gene: 8. The CDR3 runs to 16 residues. Germline CDR1 reads LNHDA; CDR2 reads SQIVND (reference sequence). The CDR3 reads CASSVTSGSADNEQFF. The CDR3 DNA is TGTGCCAGTAGTGTTACTAGCGGGAGCGCTGACAATGAGCAGTTCTTC.

V usage is TRBV4-3 and J usage is TRBJ2-5; 11 bases align to TRBD1. The CDR3 covers 14 residues. Germline lookup yields CDR1 LGHNA and CDR2 YSLEER. Trimming at V came to 3 bases and at J to 4 bases, leaving 1 base not matched to a gene. CDR3 in DNA: TGCGCCAGCAGCCAGGACAGGGGGCCAGAGACCCAGTACTTC. This codes for CASSQDRGPETQYF.

The chain combines TRBV6-5 with TRBJ1-3, with 7 nucleotides matching TRBD1. This CDR3 comprises 15 residues. The germline gives CDR1 MNHEY, CDR2 SVGAGI. Trimming cost V 9 bases and J 0 bases; bases outside gene matches: 8. The CDR3: CASGGTDLSGNTIYF. In DNA form, the CDR3 reads TGTGCCAGTGGGGGGACAGATCTCTCTGGAAACACCATATATTTT.

J is TRBJ1-2 and V is TRBV4-2, with TRBD1 identical over 8 bases. The CDR3 runs 15 residues. The trim removed 3 bases at V and 4 bases at J, leaving 7 bases unmatched. The germline V gene has CDR1 LGHNA and CDR2 YNFKEQ. CDR3: CASSHRQGNRYGYTF. For the CDR3, the DNA is TGTGCCAGCAGCCACCGACAGGGGAATCGCTATGGCTACACCTTC.

The chain combines TRBV7-2 with TRBJ2-7, with unresolved D. V was shortened by 5 bases and J by 4 bases, with 9 bases between the two germline ends. The V gene's germline CDR1 is SGHTA and CDR2 FQGNSA. There are 12 residues in the CDR3. CDR3 bases: TGTGCCAGCAGCCGGCCGGGTTACGAGCAGTACTTC. Its translation is CASSRPGYEQYF.

The genes are TRBV19 and TRBJ1-3; 7 bases are shared with TRBD1. The length of the CDR3 is 15 residues. CDR1 and CDR2 (germline): LNHDA, SQIVND (reference sequence). Trimming cost V 9 bases and J 0 bases; bases outside gene matches: 8. In DNA form, the CDR3 reads TGTGCCAGCGCTACGGGACAGAGCTCTGGAAACACCATATATTTT. Residues: CASATGQSSGNTIYF.

The genes are TRBV12-3 or TRBV12-4 and TRBJ1-2; D perhaps matches TRBD1 (6 bases). Deletions cut 6 bases from V and 2 bases from J, with 7 bases between. CDR3 length equals 12 residues. CDR3 bases: TGTGCCAGCAGCACAGGGAACTATGGCTACACCTTC. It is translated as CASSTGNYGYTF.

The genes are TRBV10-3 and TRBJ2-2; D not resolved. Germline-derived CDR1 and CDR2 are ENHRY and SYGVKD. Trimming cost V 7 bases and J 4 bases, with 16 bases left between them. This CDR3 has 15 residues. The CDR3 protein is CAITGGGLSTGELFF. CDR3 DNA: TGTGCCATCACCGGCGGTGGGCTATCCACCGGGGAGCTGTTTTTT.

The chain links TRBV27 to TRBJ1-6; D unclear. Germline CDR1 MNHEY, CDR2 SMNVEV (reference sequence). The CDR3 covers 15 residues. V shed 6 bases and J shed 8 bases, with 17 bases lying between them. CDR3 sequence reads: CASRPNSVLDSPLHF. The CDR3, as DNA: TGTGCCAGCAGGCCAAACAGCGTCCTCGATTCACCCCTCCACTTT.

This chain joins TRBV30 and TRBJ2-3; 7 nucleotides line up with TRBD1. Per germline, CDR1 GTSNPN and CDR2 SVGIG (reference sequence). This CDR3 region has 13 residues. The V gene end was trimmed by 8 bases and the J gene end by 1 base; junction bases not matched to a gene: 6. The CDR3 bases are TGTGCCGGCGACAGGGTCCGCACAGATACGCAGTATTTT. It specifies CAGDRVRTDTQYF.

This clone was observed once. The chain combines TRBV5-8 with TRBJ1-2; 8 nucleotides line up with TRBD1. The CDR3 is made up of 15 amino acids. Germline V gene sequence: CDR1 SGHTS, CDR2 YDEGEE. Germline trimming cut 3 bases from V and 0 bases from J; bases unmatched to any gene: 4. Here the CDR3 DNA reads TGTGCCAGCAGCTATGGGACAGGAGCTAACTATGGCTACACCTTC. Translated: CASSYGTGANYGYTF.

The chain is built from TRBV6-2 or TRBV6-3 and TRBJ2-7; D possibly matches TRBD1 or TRBD2 (5 bases each). This CDR3 has 16 amino acids. The ends were cut back, 6 bases at V and 0 bases at J, with 18 bases in the middle. Germline values: CDR1 MNHEY, CDR2 SVGEGT. The CDR3 coding sequence is TGTGCCAGCAGCAAACCGGGGCCACTCCACTCCTACGAGCAGTACTTC. As protein: CASSKPGPLHSYEQYF.

The chain couples TRBV5-1 to TRBJ2-1; 8 bases match TRBD2. This CDR3 contains 17 residues. V shed 4 bases, J shed 10 bases, and the junction held 19 bases outside the gene matches. CDR1 SGHRS and CDR2 YFSETQ come from the germline V gene. CDR3 amino acids: CASSPLSGSGPSVEQFF. As DNA, the CDR3 is TGCGCCAGCAGCCCCCTCAGCGGGAGTGGTCCCTCAGTCGAGCAGTTCTTC.

V and J are TRBV5-1 and TRBJ2-3; no clear D. Trimming took off 0 bases at V and 10 bases at J, with 9 bases between the two ends. The CDR3 extends over 12 amino acids. Germline CDR1 reads SGHRS; CDR2 reads YFSETQ. The CDR3 DNA reads as TGCGCCAGCAGCTTGGAGGATGTATCGCAGTATTTT. Amino acids: CASSLEDVSQYF. The full variable domain, its missing parts supplied by reference TRBV5-1 and TRBJ2-3, is KAGVTQTPRYLIKTRGQQVTLSCSPISGHRSVSWYQQTPGQGLQFLFEYFSETQRNKGNFPGRFSGRQFSNSRSEMNVSTLELGDSALYLCASSLEDVSQYFGPGTRLTVL.

This chain links TRBV30 with TRBJ2-7, with TRBD1 identical over 12 bases. The CDR3 has 14 residues. After removal of 5 bases from V and 2 bases from J, the junction contained 4 bases not matched to a gene. CDR1 and CDR2 from the germline V gene are GTSNPN and SVGIG (reference sequence). CDR3 region: CAWGDRGHPYEQYF. The CDR3 DNA reads as TGTGCCTGGGGGGACAGGGGGCACCCCTACGAGCAGTACTTC. Complete variable domain (other parts from reference TRBV30 and TRBJ2-7): SQTIHQWPATLVQPVGSPLSLECTVEGTSNPNLYWYRQAAGRGLQLLFYSVGIGQISSEVPQNLSASRPQDRQFILSSKKLLLSDSGFYLCAWGDRGHPYEQYFGPGTRLTVT.